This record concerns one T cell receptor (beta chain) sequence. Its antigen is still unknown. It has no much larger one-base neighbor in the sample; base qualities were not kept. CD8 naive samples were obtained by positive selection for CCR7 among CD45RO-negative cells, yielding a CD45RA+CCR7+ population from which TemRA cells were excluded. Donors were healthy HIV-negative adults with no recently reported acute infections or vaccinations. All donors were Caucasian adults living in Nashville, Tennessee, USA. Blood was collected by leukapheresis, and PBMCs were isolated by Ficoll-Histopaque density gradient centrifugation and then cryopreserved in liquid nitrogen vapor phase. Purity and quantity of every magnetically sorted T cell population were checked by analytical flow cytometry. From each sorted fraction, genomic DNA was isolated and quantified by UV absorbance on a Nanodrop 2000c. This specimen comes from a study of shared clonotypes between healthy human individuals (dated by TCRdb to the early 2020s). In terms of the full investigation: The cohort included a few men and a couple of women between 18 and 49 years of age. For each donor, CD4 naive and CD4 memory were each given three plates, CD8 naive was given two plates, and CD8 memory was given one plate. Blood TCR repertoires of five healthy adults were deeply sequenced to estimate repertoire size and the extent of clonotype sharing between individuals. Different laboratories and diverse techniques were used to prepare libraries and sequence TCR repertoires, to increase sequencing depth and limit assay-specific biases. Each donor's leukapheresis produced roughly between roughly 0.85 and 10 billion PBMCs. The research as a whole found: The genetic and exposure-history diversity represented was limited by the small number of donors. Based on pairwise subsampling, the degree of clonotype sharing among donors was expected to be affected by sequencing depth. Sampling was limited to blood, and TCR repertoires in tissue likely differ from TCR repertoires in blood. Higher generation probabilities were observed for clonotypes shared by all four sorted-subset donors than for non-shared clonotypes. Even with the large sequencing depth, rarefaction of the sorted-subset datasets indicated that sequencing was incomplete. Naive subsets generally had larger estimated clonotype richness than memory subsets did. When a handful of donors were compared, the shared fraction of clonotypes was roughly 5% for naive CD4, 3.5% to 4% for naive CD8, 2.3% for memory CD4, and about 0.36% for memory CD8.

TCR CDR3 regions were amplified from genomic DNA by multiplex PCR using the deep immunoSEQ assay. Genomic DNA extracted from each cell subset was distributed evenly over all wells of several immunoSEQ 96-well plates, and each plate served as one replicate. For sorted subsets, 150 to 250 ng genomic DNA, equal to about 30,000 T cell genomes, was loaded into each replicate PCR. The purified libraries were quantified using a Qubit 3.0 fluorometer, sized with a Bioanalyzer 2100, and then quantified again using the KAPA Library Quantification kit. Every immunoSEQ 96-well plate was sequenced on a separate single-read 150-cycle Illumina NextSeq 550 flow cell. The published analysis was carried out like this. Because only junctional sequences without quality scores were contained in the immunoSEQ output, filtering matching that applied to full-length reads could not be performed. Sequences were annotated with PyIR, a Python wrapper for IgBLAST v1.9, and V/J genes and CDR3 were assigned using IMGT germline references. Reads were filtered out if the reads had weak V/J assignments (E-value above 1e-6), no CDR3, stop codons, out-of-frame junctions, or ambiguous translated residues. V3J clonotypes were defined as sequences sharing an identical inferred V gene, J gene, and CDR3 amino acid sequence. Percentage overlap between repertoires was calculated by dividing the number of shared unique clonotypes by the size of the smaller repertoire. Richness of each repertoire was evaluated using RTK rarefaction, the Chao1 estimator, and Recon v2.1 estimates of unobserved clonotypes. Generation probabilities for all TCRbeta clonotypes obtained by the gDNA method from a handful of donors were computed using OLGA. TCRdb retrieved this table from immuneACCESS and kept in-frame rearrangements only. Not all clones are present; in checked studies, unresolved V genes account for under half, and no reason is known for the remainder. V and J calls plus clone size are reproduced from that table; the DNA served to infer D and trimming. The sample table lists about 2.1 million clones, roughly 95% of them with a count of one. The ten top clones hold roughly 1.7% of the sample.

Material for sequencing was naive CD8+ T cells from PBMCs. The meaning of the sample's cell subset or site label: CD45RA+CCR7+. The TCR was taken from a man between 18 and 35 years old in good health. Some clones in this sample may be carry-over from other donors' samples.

The bases read TGTGCCACCGAGACGAAAGGGGCCGCGCAGTATTTT. This encodes CATETKGAAQYF. The rearrangement combines TRBV27 with TRBJ2-3, and TRBD1 may be the D gene, going by 5 matching bases. V is reduced by 10 bases and J by 10 bases, leaving a spacing of 18 bases between them. The CDR3 numbers 12 residues from cysteine through phenylalanine. Only the CDR3 DNA stays, 36 bases, in frame from base 1. Based on the germline V gene (reference sequence), the CDR1 and CDR2 sequences are MNHEY and SMNVEV.